Following are 12 T cell receptor beta chains from one sample sequenced in a study of response to subunit inactivated influenza vaccine. One entry per CDR3 protein results from TCRdb running MiXCR on the RT-PCR reads. The sample holds 500,000 to 700,000 distinct CDR3 sequences, roughly 25% seen once. The sample was also linked to a second study, of T cells expressing NK-cell markers. That source adds: 5'RACE template switching with UMIs produced the TCR beta cDNA.

The sequenced sample was CD4+ T cells sorted from PBMCs, obtained 11 to 12 days after vaccination. The receptors originated from a man in his fifties who received an inactivated influenza vaccine.

The genes are TRBV20-1 and TRBJ2-1; D gene ambiguous. This CDR3 is built from 10 residues. Trimming cost V 8 bases and J 7 bases, with 9 bases left between them. The germline gives CDR1 DFQATT, CDR2 SNEGSKA (reference sequence). This CDR3 is CSSNGNEQFF. The DNA of the CDR3 is TGCAGTTCTAACGGGAATGAGCAGTTCTTC.

The V call is TRBV4-2, the J call TRBJ1-4; 9 bases are shared with TRBD1. The CDR3 is made up of 16 amino acids. The germline gives CDR1 LGHNA, CDR2 YNFKEQ. V was pared by 3 bases and J by 8 bases, with 10 bases of the junction left unmatched. Written as DNA, the CDR3 is TGTGCCAGCAGCCAGGGCGACAGGGGGGTTTGGGAAAAACTGTTTTTT. This encodes CASSQGDRGVWEKLFF.

A few counts support this clonotype. This sequence joins TRBV7-2 and TRBJ2-2; D not resolved. V lost 0 bases and J 3 bases, leaving 8 bases between the germline ends. The CDR3 contains 15 residues. Germline assignment: CDR1 SGHTA and CDR2 FQGNSA. The CDR3 DNA reads as TGTGCCAGCAGCTTAGCATCGGCAGACACCGGGGAGCTGTTTTTT. Amino acid sequence: CASSLASADTGELFF.

This clonotype was found many times. This chain links TRBV29-1 with TRBJ2-3, with 8 bases lining up with TRBD2. CDR1 SQVTM and CDR2 ANQGSEA come from the germline V gene. The CDR3 loop spans 13 amino acids. The V and J ends lost 5 bases and 2 bases, in that order; junction bases with no gene match: 3. In DNA, the CDR3 is TGCAGCGTTAGCGGGAGATCCACAGATACGCAGTATTTT. Amino acids: CSVSGRSTDTQYF.

The chain joins TRBV20-1 to TRBJ2-7, with 9 nucleotides matching TRBD1. V gave up 0 bases and J gave up 5 bases; unmatched junction bases: 5. This CDR3 is 14 amino acids long. CDR1 and CDR2 from the germline V gene are DFQATT and SNEGSKA (reference sequence). For the CDR3, the DNA is TGCAGTGCTAGAGATCCGGGACAGGGAAACGAGCAGTACTTC. It translates to CSARDPGQGNEQYF.

This clonotype was seen only a few times. J is TRBJ2-2 and V is TRBV12-3 or TRBV12-4; 9 bases map to TRBD1. This CDR3 contains 16 residues. J gave up 6 bases and V 6 bases, and 11 bases lay outside the gene matches. The CDR3 loop reads CASRDRGTGLPGELFF. The CDR3 DNA sequence: TGTGCCAGCAGGGATCGGGGGACAGGGCTCCCCGGGGAGCTGTTTTTT.

This clonotype was detected only a few times. J is TRBJ2-1 and V is TRBV11-2; the match to TRBD2 covers 14 bases. Germline V gene sequence: CDR1 SGHAT, CDR2 FQNNGV. The CDR3 has 19 residues. J gave up 6 bases and V 2 bases, and 12 bases lay outside the gene matches. The CDR3 protein is CASSLTGTSGGGLANEQFF. The CDR3 DNA sequence: TGTGCCAGCAGCTTAACCGGGACTAGCGGGGGTGGATTGGCCAATGAGCAGTTCTTC.

The chain is built from TRBV4-2 and TRBJ1-1, with no clear D. There are 15 residues in the CDR3. Per germline, CDR1 LGHNA and CDR2 YNFKEQ. Trimming took off 0 bases at V and 1 base at J, with 9 bases between the two ends. In DNA form, the CDR3 reads TGTGCCAGCAGCCAAGATTTAGGTCCGAACACTGAAGCTTTCTTT. This sequence encodes CASSQDLGPNTEAFF.

This clonotype has more than one count but fewer than ten. The J gene is TRBJ1-3, the V gene TRBV12-3 or TRBV12-4; 8 nucleotides line up with TRBD1. V shed 2 bases and J 0 bases; nucleotides not matched to a gene: 6. The CDR3 consists of 17 residues. CDR3 coding DNA: TGTGCCAGCAGTTTATGGGGGACAGGCTACTCTGGAAACACCATATATTTT. Translation: CASSLWGTGYSGNTIYF.

This clonotype was seen a handful of times. The chain links TRBV20-1 to TRBJ1-5; TRBD1 might be the D (5 bases). The CDR3 is 14 amino acids. V was cut by 4 bases and J by 2 bases, with 12 bases left in between. The germline V gene encodes CDR1 DFQATT and CDR2 SNEGSKA (reference sequence). CDR3 in DNA: TGCAGTGCTATTGGGGGATTTGGCAATCAGCCCCAGCATTTT. It codes for CSAIGGFGNQPQHF.

The rearrangement uses TRBV20-1 and TRBJ2-7, with 7 bases that match TRBD2. The CDR3 runs 14 residues. The junction had 13 bases not matched to a gene; V was cut back by 6 bases and J by 5 bases. Germline assignment: CDR1 DFQATT and CDR2 SNEGSKA (reference sequence). CDR3 sequence (DNA): TGCAGTGCCGGAAGCGGGAACGCGAGAAACGAGCAGTACTTC. This translates into CSAGSGNARNEQYF.

The chain carries TRBV5-1 and TRBJ2-1, with D perhaps being TRBD1 or TRBD2 (6 bases each). Trimming cost V 4 bases and J 10 bases, with 18 bases left between them. Germline V gene data show CDR1 as SGHRS and CDR2 as YFSETQ. There are 14 residues in the CDR3. CDR3 nucleotides: TGCGCCAGCAGCGCAACGGGGGCGTCTATCGAGCAGTTCTTC. It is translated as CASSATGASIEQFF.